This T cell receptor (beta chain) originates from a study of T cells expressing NK-cell markers. Across the whole study: It was sorted CD3+CD56+NKG2C+, CD3+CD56+NKG2C- and CD3+CD56-NKG2C+ T cells that supplied the TCR beta repertoires.

The CDR3 is made up of 14 amino acids. Germline values: CDR1 SNHLY, CDR2 FYNNEI. TCRdb re-called the 5' RACE reads and gives one entry per CDR3 protein, without DNA. Its listing shows about 370,000 distinct CDR3 sequences. Study-wide results and caveats: Dominant NKG2C+ clonotypes were found to form roughly 1.0-7.0% of CD8+ T cells in 5 or 6 donors. It remained uncertain whether the expanded NKG2C+ T cell clones were specific for HCMV antigens.

For this clonotype: Its target is not known.

Specimen: blood T cells: a sorted CD56 or NKG2C T cell subset, CD4+ or CD8+ T cells, or bulk PBMC T cells (not recorded which). V and J are TRBV2 and TRBJ2-5. This receptor was identified in a woman aged 45-60 years in good health. CDR3 sequence: CASSESGFRETQYF.